This record looks at one T cell receptor (beta chain) sequence and its context. This entry belongs to a study of blood T cell repertoires in COVID-19. In the study overall: Samples representing acute and convalescent COVID-19 were sourced from the United States, Italy and Spain. T cells, B-cell-depleted T cells, or PBMCs provided the cDNA or gDNA that served as material.

Those enrolled in Seattle joined during active infection and were followed longitudinally afterward. Using immunoSEQ multiplex PCR, the repertoire was profiled, and TCRdb retains in-frame clones only, with some absent. Of nearly 95,000 clones listed, about 74% were seen once; the top ten hold roughly 3.9%. Losses at the gene ends were 4 bases for V and 6 bases for J; bases not matched to a gene: 3. This CDR3 has 11 residues. Germline V gene lookup returns CDR1 SQVTM and CDR2 ANQGSEA. Input material: peripheral blood. This receptor was identified in a man aged 65 to 85 with COVID-19, enrolled during active disease. This sequence joins TRBV29-1 and TRBJ2-7, with 7 bases matching TRBD2. CDR3 nucleotide sequence: TGCAGCGTTGGGGAGGGCGGCGAGCAGTACTTC. Translation: CSVGEGGEQYF.